This passage covers 23 T cell receptor beta chains from one sample sequenced in a study of blood T cells in healthy people across ages (dated by TCRdb to between 2014 and 2017). Library preparation was by 5' RACE. A second PCR of about 7 to 12 cycles was performed with a sample-barcoded 5' primer and a J-beta primer mix. TCRdb passed the public sequencing reads through fastp at Q25 and MiXCR, retaining productive beta sequences. CDR3 protein duplicates are merged, each entry listing the most common genes and DNA. This sample gives 1.5 million to 2 million distinct CDR3 sequences in total; about 39% of them show up just once. Under 30% of the sample belongs to the ten largest clones. Sequenced sample: blood. These TCRs come from a human donor in good health.

The chain recombines TRBV9 with TRBJ1-2, with D possibly matching TRBD1 (5 bases). Trimming stripped 4 bases from V and 6 bases from J, with 13 bases between. Germline V lookup: CDR1 SGDLS, CDR2 YYNGEE. This CDR3 has 13 amino acids. The CDR3 loop is CASSTGLIHGYTF. As DNA, the CDR3 is TGTGCCAGCAGCACGGGACTGATACATGGCTACACCTTC.

This clonotype was seen only once. This chain joins TRBV7-2 and TRBJ2-5; D call uncertain. The CDR3 runs to 11 residues. The germline V gene encodes CDR1 SGHTA and CDR2 FQGNSA. With 7 bases removed from V and 2 bases from J, the gap between germline ends came to 5 bases. CDR3 in DNA: TGTGCCAGCAAAAGACAAGAGACCCAGTACTTC. Translating it yields CASKRQETQYF.

The chain is built from TRBV28 and TRBJ2-1, with 9 positions matching TRBD2. CDR1 is MDHEN and CDR2 is SYDVKM in the germline V gene. Unmatched junction bases numbered 11, after V lost 5 bases and J lost 6 bases. The CDR3 runs 16 residues. CDR3: CASSPRGRGGANEQFF. As DNA, the CDR3 is TGTGCCAGCAGTCCCCGGGGGCGGGGGGGCGCCAATGAGCAGTTCTTC.

This clonotype appeared a few times. CDR3 nucleotide sequence: TGTGCCAGCAGCCCAGGGGGGTCCTCCACCTACGAGCAGTACTTC. Its translation: CASSPGGSSTYEQYF. This chain links TRBV7-9 with TRBJ2-7; D is perhaps TRBD1 (7 bases). Germline V lookup: CDR1 SEHNR, CDR2 FQNEAQ (reference sequence). The CDR3 loop spans 15 amino acids. The V end lost 5 bases, the J end lost 2 bases, and 16 bases lay between the germline ends. Together with reference TRBV7-9 and TRBJ2-7, the CDR3 gives the full variable domain: DTGVSQNPRHKITKRGQNVTFRCDPISEHNRLYWYRQTLGQGPEFLTYFQNEAQLEKSRLLSDRFSAERPKGSFSTLEIQRTEQGDSAMYLCASSPGGSSTYEQYFGPGTRLTVT.

This chain links TRBV7-9 with TRBJ2-2; 9 nucleotides line up with TRBD1. The CDR3 sequence is 15 residues long. CDR1 is SEHNR, CDR2 FQNEAQ, per germline (reference sequence). V lost 5 bases to trimming and J lost 6 bases; unmatched junction nucleotides: 7. DNA of the CDR3: TGTGCCAGCAGCCCTCCACAGGGGGCTCCCGGGGAGCTGTTTTTT. This gives the protein CASSPPQGAPGELFF.

This chain connects TRBV18 to TRBJ1-2; no clear D gene. V lost 3 bases to trimming and J lost 4 bases, with 15 bases between them. From germline, CDR1 is KGHSH and CDR2 LQKENI. This CDR3 spans 15 amino acids. CDR3 bases: TGTGCCAGCTCACCCCCGGGCACCGCTCCCTATGGCTACACCTTC. Its protein product is CASSPPGTAPYGYTF.

The V call is TRBV6-1, the J call TRBJ2-7, with unresolved D. CDR1 and CDR2 (germline): MNHNS, SASEGT. The ends were cut back, 6 bases at V and 2 bases at J, with 11 bases in the middle. The CDR3 extends over 13 amino acids. The CDR3 DNA reads as TGTGCCAGCAGCGCCCCGGTACCCTACGAGCAGTACTTC. Encoded protein: CASSAPVPYEQYF.

The rearrangement uses TRBV7-7 and TRBJ2-5; possible D gene TRBD1, 7 bases. CDR1 and CDR2 (germline): SSHAT, FNYEAQ (reference sequence). The CDR3 extends over 16 amino acids. With 5 bases removed from V and 2 bases from J, the gap between germline ends came to 18 bases. This CDR3 reads CASSPQGGIIQETQYF. CDR3 bases: TGTGCCAGCAGCCCCCAGGGGGGAATAATACAAGAGACCCAGTACTTC.

This chain links TRBV27 with TRBJ2-7, with D possibly being TRBD1 (6 bases). The germline V gene has CDR1 MNHEY and CDR2 SMNVEV (reference sequence). The CDR3 is made up of 15 amino acids. With 3 bases removed from V and 3 bases from J, the gap between germline ends came to 15 bases. CDR3 loop: CASSLSSGQRYEQYF. The CDR3 nucleotides read TGTGCCAGCAGTTTGAGCTCCGGACAGCGCTACGAGCAGTACTTC.

V is TRBV28 and J is TRBJ2-1; TRBD1 matches at 9 bases. Unmatched junction bases numbered 10, after V lost 5 bases and J lost 8 bases. Germline CDR1 is MDHEN and CDR2 is SYDVKM. This CDR3 is 15 amino acids long. DNA for the CDR3: TGTGCCAGCAGTCTAGACAGGGGGATAAGGTATGAGCAGTTCTTC. Its protein product is CASSLDRGIRYEQFF.

The V gene is TRBV28, the J gene TRBJ2-3, with a possible D match to TRBD2 (5 bases). V was shortened by 1 base and J by 3 bases, with 11 bases between the two germline ends. The CDR3 is made up of 15 amino acids. Germline values: CDR1 MDHEN, CDR2 SYDVKM. The CDR3 is CASSLLALGTDTQYF. The CDR3 DNA follows: TGTGCCAGCAGTTTATTAGCACTAGGAACAGATACGCAGTATTTT.

Note on this clonotype: The junction differs from germline at one of its ends, possibly a read error. The J gene is TRBJ2-3, the V gene TRBV7-9; 13 bases align to TRBD2. From germline, CDR1 is SEHNR and CDR2 FQNEAQ (reference sequence). This CDR3 contains 16 residues. In nucleotides, the CDR3 is TGTACCAGCAGCTTGACTAGCGGGGGGATATCAGATACGCAGTATTTT. Translating gives CTSSLTSGGISDTQYF.

This sequence joins TRBV20-1 and TRBJ1-1; no clear D gene. Germline values: CDR1 DFQATT, CDR2 SNEGSKA (reference sequence). The CDR3 length is 13 residues. Trimming removed 3 bases from V and 0 bases from J, with 8 bases in between. CDR3 region: CSARVSVNTEAFF. The CDR3 bases are TGCAGTGCTAGGGTTTCGGTGAACACTGAAGCTTTCTTT.

With respect to this clonotype: Possible read error: a much larger clone is one base away. DNA of the CDR3: TGTGCTAGCAGCTTAACGACAGGTCCTAATGAGCAGTTCTTC. Protein product: CASSLTTGPNEQFF. The chain has TRBV7-7 and TRBJ2-1, with D maybe TRBD1 (6 bases). Germline V gene data show CDR1 as SSHAT and CDR2 as FNYEAQ (reference sequence). This CDR3 is built from 14 residues. Complete variable domain (other parts from reference TRBV7-7 and TRBJ2-1): GAGVSQSPRYKVTKRGQDVTLRCDPISSHATLYWYQQALGQGPEFLTYFNYEAQPDKSGLPSDRFSAERPEGSISTLTIQRTEQRDSAMYRCASSLTTGPNEQFFGPGTRLTVL.

This clonotype appeared a few times. The rearrangement joins TRBV4-2 to TRBJ2-3; D unresolved. The CDR3 runs to 15 residues. The V gene's germline CDR1 is LGHNA and CDR2 YNFKEQ. Trimming cost V 0 bases and J 3 bases, with 10 bases left between them. CDR3 coding DNA: TGTGCCAGCAGCCAAGAGCCCCTACTAACAGATACGCAGTATTTT. Its protein product is CASSQEPLLTDTQYF.

The V and J genes are TRBV12-3 or TRBV12-4 and TRBJ2-3; D may be TRBD1 or TRBD2 (5 bases each). V was cut by 5 bases and J by 4 bases, with 10 bases left in between. The CDR3 contains 13 residues. The CDR3 region is CASSRGDADTQYF. CDR3 bases: TGTGCCAGCAGTAGGGGAGACGCAGATACGCAGTATTTT.

This clonotype was detected only a few times. The chain employs TRBV20-1 and TRBJ1-5, with D unresolved. With 3 bases removed from V and 4 bases from J, the gap between germline ends came to 13 bases. The CDR3 consists of 14 residues. Germline CDR1 is DFQATT and CDR2 is SNEGSKA (reference sequence). The CDR3: CSASTGWANQPQHF. The CDR3 DNA is TGCAGTGCTAGCACTGGGTGGGCGAATCAGCCCCAGCATTTT.

J is TRBJ1-2 and V is TRBV6-5; D possibly corresponds to TRBD1 (5 bases). CDR1 and CDR2 (germline): MNHEY, SVGAGI. V lost 7 bases, J lost 7 bases, and 22 bases lay in between. This CDR3 has 15 amino acids. Here the CDR3 DNA reads TGTGCCAGCACCCTCTTCCTAGGAGTTAGGGGTGGCTACACCTTC. Its protein is CASTLFLGVRGGYTF.

This clonotype occurred a few times. V and J are TRBV5-6 and TRBJ2-7; D may be TRBD2 (5 bases). The germline V gene encodes CDR1 SGHDT and CDR2 YYEEEE. The CDR3 is 16 amino acids. Trimming removed 1 base at V and 9 bases at J, with 23 bases between. The CDR3 DNA reads as TGTGCCAGCAGCTTGTCGCGGTTGGGGAGTGGGTCAGGGCAGTACTTC. Its protein product is CASSLSRLGSGSGQYF.

J is TRBJ2-5 and V is TRBV11-2; 11 bases map to TRBD2. The length of the CDR3 is 15 residues. The junction had 4 bases not matched to a gene; V was cut back by 2 bases and J by 5 bases. The V gene's germline CDR1 is SGHAT and CDR2 FQNNGV. DNA for the CDR3: TGTGCCAGCAGCTTAATCCTAGCGGGGGGTGAGACCCAGTACTTC. Translated: CASSLILAGGETQYF.

The sample holds one count of this clonotype. The CDR3 loop is CASSLGVERGSYEQYF. The CDR3, as DNA: TGTGCCAGCAGCTTAGGAGTCGAAAGGGGGTCCTACGAGCAGTACTTC. The chain links TRBV13 to TRBJ2-7; maybe TRBD1 (6 bases). The V end was cut by 0 bases, the J end by 1 base, with 13 bases between. The V gene's germline CDR1 is PRHDT and CDR2 FYEKMQ (reference sequence). CDR3 length: 16 residues.

A few counts support this clonotype. This chain joins TRBV28 and TRBJ1-1, with D unclear. Germline V gene sequence: CDR1 MDHEN, CDR2 SYDVKM. The CDR3 totals 11 residues. V was shortened by 3 bases and J by 8 bases, with 7 bases between the two germline ends. CDR3 nucleotides: TGTGCCAGCAGTTTTGACAACGAAGCTTTCTTT. As protein: CASSFDNEAFF.

A few counts support this clonotype. The V and J genes are TRBV12-5 and TRBJ2-3, with D unclear. Between the trimmed V and J ends, which lost 2 bases and 6 bases, there was a span of 6 bases. The CDR3 runs to 12 residues. Germline lookup yields CDR1 LGHNT and CDR2 FRNRAP. The CDR3 loop reads CASGLIDDTQYF. The CDR3 DNA follows: TGTGCTAGTGGTTTGATCGACGATACGCAGTATTTT.